The clone carrying this T cell receptor beta chain was picked up a small number of times. Its specificity is not known. TCRdb redid the calling of the reads with MiXCR, one entry per CDR3 protein. The data contain approximately 910,000 distinct CDR3 sequences, 25% to 40% of them seen just once; the ten biggest clones take up roughly an eighth. CDR3 length: 12 residues. Per the germline V gene, CDR1 is MNHEY and CDR2 is SMNVEV (reference sequence). V lost 8 bases to trimming and J lost 5 bases, with 13 bases between them. The data stem from a study of T cell repertoires in cytomegalovirus infection. This TCR came from a human donor in good health (CMV status not recorded). Some clones in this sample may be carry-over from other donors' samples. This sample comprised cultured CD8+ T cells from PBMCs, obtained from culture after CMV antigen stimulation. This sequence joins TRBV27 and TRBJ2-7; no definite D call. The CDR3 protein is CASESTSHEQYF. The CDR3 region has the DNA TGTGCCAGCGAGTCAACGTCCCACGAGCAGTACTTC.